The subject of this entry is one T cell receptor (beta chain). This record belongs to a study of blood T cell repertoires in COVID-19. Study-level information: The United States, Italy and Spain were the sources of the acute and convalescent COVID-19 samples. PBMCs, B-cell-depleted T cells, or T cells were the source of the cDNA or gDNA that made up the material.

The CDR3 sequence is 16 residues long. The V segment lost 6 bases and the J segment 5 bases; nucleotides outside the gene matches: 11. Germline V gene data show CDR1 as MNHNS and CDR2 as SASEGT. Original analysis: Reference gene primer amplification gave nucleated cell count estimates. Clones were read by immunoSEQ multiplex PCR, and TCRdb kept only the in-frame ones, dropping some. From that table come the V and J calls and clone size; the DNA was used to work out D and trimming. The sample holds approximately 40,000 clones, about 86% seen once. Sequenced material: peripheral blood. The chain recombines TRBV6-1 with TRBJ1-5; 9 positions match TRBD1. This receptor was taken from a human donor in a cohort sampled during active COVID-19. CDR3 in amino acids: CASSERGQGPHQPQHF. For the CDR3, the DNA is TGTGCCAGCAGCGAACGGGGACAGGGCCCGCATCAGCCCCAGCATTTT.